The 14 T cell receptor beta chains in this list originate from one sample, sequenced in a study of T cells in tuberculosis. Libraries were prepared by immunoSEQ multiplex PCR; TCRdb keeps only in-frame clonotypes and omits some of them. Among about 36,000 clones listed, roughly 92% were seen once. The source material was PBMCs. The receptors come from a donor between 10 and 29 years old with latent tuberculosis or without tuberculosis infection.

The CDR3 spells CASSRSGGEQYF. The CDR3 DNA reads as TGTGCCAGCAGCCGATCAGGGGGCGAGCAGTACTTC. The chain links TRBV27 to TRBJ2-7, with 7 bases lining up with TRBD1. From germline, CDR1 is MNHEY and CDR2 SMNVEV (reference sequence). This CDR3 has 12 amino acids. The V and J ends lost 6 bases and 6 bases, in that order; junction bases with no gene match: 5.

V is TRBV19 and J is TRBJ2-6, with D unclear. Trimming left V 2 bases short and J 0 bases short, with 5 bases between. Germline lookup yields CDR1 LNHDA and CDR2 SQIVND (reference sequence). CDR3 size: 15 residues. The CDR3 here is CASSISGSGANVLTF. CDR3 nucleotides: TGTGCCAGTAGTATATCAGGCTCTGGGGCCAACGTCCTGACTTTC.

V gene TRBV6-5 combines with J gene TRBJ1-1, with D uncertain. V dropped 6 bases and J dropped 4 bases, with 12 bases sitting between them. Germline lookup yields CDR1 MNHEY and CDR2 SVGAGI. The CDR3 has 13 amino acids. The DNA of the CDR3 is TGTGCCAGCAGCCCCGGGGATACCACTGAAGCTTTCTTT. It encodes CASSPGDTTEAFF.

The chain recombines TRBV14 with TRBJ2-1, with D possibly TRBD1 on 5 matching bases. Trimming left V 1 base short and J 3 bases short, with 19 bases between. CDR1 and CDR2 from the germline V gene are SGHDN and FVKESK. The CDR3 runs to 18 residues. CDR3 in DNA: TGTGCCAGCAGCCAAGTGGAATTTAGTGGGGCCCGCTACAATGAGCAGTTCTTC. This gives the protein CASSQVEFSGARYNEQFF.

This clone has only one observation. The chain is built from TRBV5-5 and TRBJ1-6, with a weak D call TRBD1 (6 bases). Germline CDR1 reads SGHKS; CDR2 reads YYEKEE (reference sequence). This CDR3 comprises 14 residues. Trimming removed 3 bases from V and 10 bases from J, with 14 bases in between. The CDR3 here is CASSWGNRESPLHF. CDR3 in DNA: TGTGCCAGCAGCTGGGGCAACAGGGAATCACCCCTCCACTTT. Using reference TRBV5-5 and TRBJ1-6 for the parts outside the CDR3, the full variable domain is DAGVTQSPTHLIKTRGQQVTLRCSPISGHKSVSWYQQVLGQGPQFIFQYYEKEERGRGNFPDRFSARQFPNYSSELNVNALLLGDSALYLCASSWGNRESPLHFGNGTRLTVT.

The V gene is TRBV13, the J gene TRBJ2-3; D is perhaps TRBD1 (6 bases). Trimming left V 9 bases short and J 2 bases short, with 12 bases between. Germline assignment: CDR1 PRHDT and CDR2 FYEKMQ (reference sequence). The CDR3 has 13 residues. The CDR3 nucleotides read TGTGCCAGAAGGGGACAAAACACAGATACGCAGTATTTT. Translating it yields CARRGQNTDTQYF. Combining the CDR3 with reference TRBV13 and TRBJ2-3 gives the whole variable domain AAGVIQSPRHLIKEKRETATLKCYPIPRHDTVYWYQQGPGQDPQFLISFYEKMQSDKGSIPDRFSAQQFSDYHSELNMSSLELGDSALYFCARRGQNTDTQYFGPGTRLTVL.

This clone was seen only a few times. This chain joins TRBV29-1 and TRBJ1-5; D may be TRBD1 (6 bases). Trimming shortened V by 4 bases and J by 4 bases, and 8 bases separated the two germline ends. Germline loops: CDR1 SQVTM, CDR2 ANQGSEA. The CDR3 has 12 residues. This CDR3 is CSVGGQNQPQHF. In nucleotides, the CDR3 is TGCAGCGTTGGGGGACAAAATCAGCCCCAGCATTTT.

The J gene is TRBJ2-7, the V gene TRBV5-1, with TRBD2 matching over 15 bases. The CDR3 is 16 amino acids. Looked up from germline, CDR1 is SGHRS and CDR2 is YFSETQ. V lost 4 bases to trimming and J lost 6 bases; unmatched junction nucleotides: 8. Here the CDR3 DNA reads TGCGCCAGCAGCCCGAGGACTAGCGGGGGGGCAGGCGAGCAGTACTTC. Translating it yields CASSPRTSGGAGEQYF.

This chain links TRBV7-3 with TRBJ2-3; 8 bases are a match to TRBD2. Germline V lookup: CDR1 SGHTA, CDR2 FQGTGA. The CDR3 length is 14 residues. V shed 5 bases, J shed 1 base, and the junction held 2 bases outside the gene matches. CDR3 residues: CASSLSGGTDTQYF. CDR3 bases: TGTGCCAGCAGCCTTAGCGGGGGCACAGATACGCAGTATTTT.

The V call is TRBV7-3, the J call TRBJ2-3, with no clear D. Trimming stripped 5 bases from V and 0 bases from J, with 6 bases between. Germline assignment: CDR1 SGHTA and CDR2 FQGTGA. The CDR3 has 13 amino acids. CDR3 amino acids: CASSLSSTDTQYF. DNA of the CDR3: TGTGCCAGCAGCCTCTCTAGCACAGATACGCAGTATTTT.

The chain uses TRBV29-1 and TRBJ1-2, with D maybe TRBD1 (5 bases). Trimming took 2 bases from V and 7 from J, leaving 11 bases between them. Germline assignment: CDR1 SQVTM and CDR2 ANQGSEA. The CDR3 has 12 amino acids. The CDR3 region is CSVEKGQGGYTF. In DNA form, the CDR3 reads TGCAGCGTTGAAAAGGGGCAGGGTGGCTACACCTTC.

The CDR3 nucleotides read TGTGCCAGCAGCTTGACGGGACTAGCGGCCTCTGGGGCCAACGTCCTGACTTTC. Translating gives CASSLTGLAASGANVLTF. The genes are TRBV11-2 and TRBJ2-6; 11 bases are a match to TRBD2. The CDR3 loop spans 18 amino acids. V lost 3 bases, J lost 0 bases, and 4 bases stayed unmatched. CDR1 and CDR2 from the germline V gene are SGHAT and FQNNGV.

CDR3 residues: CASSLATGVPRDTQYF. CDR3 coding DNA: TGTGCCAGCAGCTTGGCGACAGGGGTCCCCCGGGATACGCAGTATTTT. This chain uses TRBV7-2 with TRBJ2-3; 8 nucleotides align to TRBD1. Trimming took 3 bases from V and 6 from J; bases not matched to a gene: 11. Germline lookup yields CDR1 SGHTA and CDR2 FQGNSA. This CDR3 comprises 16 residues.

The genes are TRBV5-1 and TRBJ2-1; TRBD2 matches at 12 bases. CDR1 and CDR2 (germline): SGHRS, YFSETQ. This CDR3 spans 19 amino acids. V lost 5 bases and J lost 3; bases outside the gene matches: 15. The CDR3 reads CASRVWGLAGLSVYNEQFF. Here the CDR3 DNA reads TGCGCCAGCAGAGTCTGGGGACTAGCGGGCCTATCCGTCTACAATGAGCAGTTCTTC.